This TCR beta chain is drawn from a study of cytomegalovirus exposure and HLA in healthy donors. The study's findings and limits: When a later analysis was performed, an Asian-associated ancestry cluster reportedly had fewer N-insertions than the approximately 680-donor mean. Accurate predictions that matched the HLA-A and HLA-B alleles of most subjects were reportedly made from TCR beta sequences.

Trimming took 4 bases from V and 7 from J, leaving 13 bases between them. This CDR3 contains 13 residues. CDR1 is MNHNS, CDR2 SASEGT, per germline. About this clone itself: Its antigen remains unknown.

The PCR employed 60 Vbeta primers together with 13 Jbeta primers. Generated by immunoSEQ multiplex PCR, the TCRdb table keeps only in-frame clones and is missing some. The sample gives about 220,000 clones, roughly 84% of which show up once; roughly 0.66% is in the top ten. The sample taken for sequencing was PBMCs. This receptor was obtained from a boy between 2 and 10 years old in good health and CMV-seronegative. This chain joins TRBV6-1 and TRBJ1-2, with D hard to call. The CDR3 nucleotides read TGTGCCAGCAGTGTACGGGAGCGTCCTGGCTACACCTTC. It encodes CASSVRERPGYTF.